This T cell receptor beta chain stems from a study of CD8+ T cells in alopecia areata. Study-level background: Each day, treated patients took oral tofacitinib twice, at 5 to 10 mg per dose.

As the sequencing template, cDNA was produced by extracting RNA and reverse transcribing it. The repertoire was sequenced with immunoSEQ multiplex PCR; TCRdb's copy has only in-frame clones and lacks some. The sample shows more than 75,000 clones, 41% of them seen only once. Study-level results: TCRs were shared less clearly across patients than in mice, possibly for HLA-related reasons.

From PBMCs, CD4+ and CD8+ T cells were sorted. This clone appeared a few times. The antigen is undetermined. Trimming took off 3 bases at V and 4 bases at J, with 9 bases between the two ends. This CDR3 spans 13 amino acids. From germline, CDR1 is KGHSH and CDR2 LQKENI. The rearrangement uses TRBV18 and TRBJ1-1, with D possibly matching TRBD1 (5 bases). Material for sequencing was CD4+ T cells sorted from blood. This TCR derives from a human donor with alopecia areata. The CDR3 spells CASSPGTLTEAFF. CDR3 nucleotides: TGTGCCAGCTCACCCGGGACGCTCACTGAAGCTTTCTTT.